This record covers a single T cell receptor beta chain. The data were taken from a study of shared clonotypes between healthy human individuals. The sequenced material, unsorted PBMC DNA, was run on ten immunoSEQ deep assay plates. TCRdb keeps only in-frame clones here, not all; method: immunoSEQ multiplex PCR. The sample holds approximately 470,000 clones, 70% to 85% seen once. This CDR3 has 14 amino acids. V was clipped by 1 base and J by 6 bases; unmatched bases: 4. Germline CDR1 reads SGHNT; CDR2 reads YYREEE (reference sequence). The V call is TRBV5-4, the J call TRBJ2-7; 10 bases agree with TRBD1. Sequencing was carried out using PBMCs. This clonotype was sampled from a woman aged 40-49 years in good health. Some clones in this sample may be carry-over from other donors' samples. The CDR3 sequence: CASSLRQGAVEQYF. The CDR3 DNA reads TGTGCCAGCAGCTTGCGACAGGGGGCGGTCGAGCAGTACTTC. The complete variable domain, with remaining parts taken from reference TRBV5-4 and TRBJ2-7, reads ETGVTQSPTHLIKTRGQQVTLRCSSQSGHNTVSWYQQALGQGPQFIFQYYREEENGRGNFPPRFSGLQFPNYSSELNVNALELDDSALYLCASSLRQGAVEQYFGPGTRLTVT.